The clone carrying this T cell receptor (beta chain) came up a few times. Its antigen is unknown. The same CDR3 is also encoded by other DNA sequences in this sample. The CDR3 runs to 15 residues. CDR1 is MNHEY, CDR2 SMNVEV, per germline (reference sequence). V was pared by 0 bases and J by 2 bases, with 2 bases of the junction left unmatched. This record belongs to a study of shared clonotypes between healthy human individuals. General study points: Clonotypes shared by all four donors outscored non-shared clonotypes in generation probability.

Sorted-subset replicate PCR reactions contained 150 to 200 ng DNA, corresponding to some 29,000 T cell genomes. Here immunoSEQ multiplex PCR was the method, and the copy in TCRdb shows in-frame clones only, minus some. The sample lists some 2.1 million clones, just over 90% seen once, with approximately 1.6% in the top ten. CD45RO-negative cells were positively selected for CCR7, leaving out terminally differentiated effector memory CD45RA+ cells. This sequence originates from a man younger than 30 in good health. Some clones in this sample may be carry-over from other donors' samples. Source material: naive CD8+ T cells from PBMCs. The chain carries TRBV27 and TRBJ2-7, with TRBD2 matching 9 bases. Here the CDR3 reads CASSLSGGRAYEQYF. Written as DNA, the CDR3 is TGTGCCAGCAGTTTATCGGGCGGGAGGGCCTACGAGCAGTACTTC.